This is a list of T cell receptor beta chains from one sample in a study of blood T cell repertoires in COVID-19. Profiling relied on immunoSEQ multiplex PCR, and the TCRdb table lists in-frame clones only, not all of them. The profile shows about 140,000 clones, roughly four fifths of them singletons. The specimen sequenced was peripheral blood. The receptors shown here come from a woman of 80 years or more in a cohort sampled during active or convalescent COVID-19. Both conserved end residues are part of each CDR3. A D gene is named only where the DNA matches it firmly. Expanded clones are given a class, and other clones once, few, many or no size at all.

v_gene	d_gene	j_gene	abundance	CDR3nt	CDR3aa
TRBV4-1	-	TRBJ1-2	-	TGCGCCAGCAGCCAAGTTGACAGGTCTAACTATGGCTACACCTTC	CASSQVDRSNYGYTF
TRBV29-1	-	TRBJ1-4	-	TGCAGCGTCCTTGGAGGTGCGGGAAAACTGTTTTTT	CSVLGGAGKLFF
TRBV6-5	-	TRBJ2-5	-	TGTGCCAGCAGTTACTCCTTGGCGGGAAAGAGAGAGACCCAGTACTTC	CASSYSLAGKRETQYF
TRBV27	-	TRBJ1-1	-	TGTGCCAGCAGTTTAACGGGTTTCTCTGAAGCTTTCTTT	CASSLTGFSEAFF
TRBV5-4	TRBD1	TRBJ1-1	-	TGTGCCAGCAGCTTGGAGGGGGCGTTCTACACTGAAGCTTTCTTT	CASSLEGAFYTEAFF
TRBV19	-	TRBJ1-5	few	TGTGCCAGTAGTATTCCCTATCAGCCCCAGCATTTT	CASSIPYQPQHF
TRBV7-3	-	TRBJ2-3	-	TGTGCCAGCAGCTCCAGCACAGCAGATACGCAGTATTTT	CASSSSTADTQYF
TRBV9	TRBD1	TRBJ1-4	-	TGTGCCAGCAGCTCAGACAGGGGAGTAGGTGAAAAACTGTTTTTT	CASSSDRGVGEKLFF
TRBV19	TRBD1	TRBJ1-2	-	TGTGCCAGTAGTACCCTTGGGACAGCTCTCCGCAGAGGCTACACCTTC	CASSTLGTALRRGYTF
TRBV5-1	TRBD2	TRBJ2-3	-	TGCGCCAGCAGCCACCCGGGACTAGCCGCCAACGCAGATACGCAGTATTTT	CASSHPGLAANADTQYF
TRBV10-3	-	TRBJ2-3	-	TGTGCCATCAGTCCCCTAGCGACCCCCTTTTCGCAGTATTTT	CAISPLATPFSQYF
TRBV9	-	TRBJ1-2	-	TGTGCCAGCAGCGTAGAAGGAAGGAGGGGATACACCTTC	CASSVEGRRGYTF
TRBV27	TRBD1	TRBJ1-2	few	TGTGCCAGCAGTTTATCGAGGGACAGGCCTAACTATGGCTACACCTTC	CASSLSRDRPNYGYTF
TRBV3-1/TRBV3-2	TRBD2	TRBJ2-5	-	TGTGCCAGCAGCCCCCCATTAGAGGGACTAGCGTACCAAGAGACCCAGTACTTC	CASSPPLEGLAYQETQYF
TRBV27	-	TRBJ1-1	-	TGTGCCAGCAGTTACCGGGGATCGTACACTGAAGCTTTCTTT	CASSYRGSYTEAFF
TRBV18	-	TRBJ1-1	-	TGTGCCAGCTCACCAGCGGCAGGGCTGAACACTGAAGCTTTCTTT	CASSPAAGLNTEAFF
TRBV3-1/TRBV3-2	-	TRBJ1-1	-	TGTGCCAGCAGCCAATCTGCGGGGAACACTGAAGCTTTCTTT	CASSQSAGNTEAFF
TRBV7-2	-	TRBJ2-3	once	TGTGCCAGCAGCTTACTCAGCGTCCAAGATACGCAGTATTTT	CASSLLSVQDTQYF
TRBV29-1	TRBD1	TRBJ2-1	-	TGCAGCGCCTTGGGACAGGGCCACAATGAGCAGTTCTTC	CSALGQGHNEQFF
TRBV3-1/TRBV3-2	-	TRBJ1-1	many	TGTGCCAGCAGCCTCACACAGAACACTGAAGCTTTCTTT	CASSLTQNTEAFF
TRBV7-2	TRBD2	TRBJ2-3	-	TGTGCCAGCAGCTCGCCCGGGACTAGCGGGGGCCTTAGCACAGATACGCAGTATTTT	CASSSPGTSGGLSTDTQYF
TRBV18	-	TRBJ1-5	-	TGTGCCAGCTCACTGAAACGCGACAGCGTGGGCAATCAGCCCCAGCATTTT	CASSLKRDSVGNQPQHF
TRBV4-3	-	TRBJ1-4	-	TGCGCCAGCAGCCAAGGCGGCAGGGTAAATGAAAAACTGTTTTTT	CASSQGGRVNEKLFF
TRBV12-3/TRBV12-4	-	TRBJ2-2	-	TGTGCCAGCCTCTTCCGGGGGACCGGGGAGCTGTTTTTT	CASLFRGTGELFF
TRBV4-1	-	TRBJ1-1	-	TGCGCCAGCAGCCCCTCTTCGGGCGGCGGGACTGAAGCTTTCTTT	CASSPSSGGGTEAFF
TRBV19	TRBD1	TRBJ1-5	-	TGTGCCAGTAGTTTACAGGGGGCTCAGCCCCAGCATTTT	CASSLQGAQPQHF
TRBV6-5	TRBD1	TRBJ1-2	-	TGTGCCAGCAGTTTTGGGACAGGCTATGGCTACACCTTC	CASSFGTGYGYTF
TRBV5-1	-	TRBJ2-5	-	TGCGCCAGCGGGTCGGACGGAGCGGGAGAGACCCAGTACTTC	CASGSDGAGETQYF
TRBV3-1/TRBV3-2	TRBD2	TRBJ2-1	-	TGTGCCAGCAGCGCATTGGGACTAGCGGCTTACAATGAGCAGTTCTTC	CASSALGLAAYNEQFF
TRBV10-3	TRBD2	TRBJ2-6	-	TGTGCCATCAGTGAGTGGGAGGGAGGTGGGGCCAACGTCCTGACTTTC	CAISEWEGGGANVLTF
TRBV5-1	-	TRBJ2-5	few	TGCGCCAGCAGCTTGCAGGGGTTACCAGAGACCCAGTACTTC	CASSLQGLPETQYF
TRBV7-8	-	TRBJ2-3	-	TGTGCCAGCAGCCCCCCCCGAGATACGCAGTATTTT	CASSPPRDTQYF
TRBV28	-	TRBJ2-5	-	TGTGCCAGCAGTTTAGCGGCGGTAGGTTGGGAGACCCAGTACTTC	CASSLAAVGWETQYF
TRBV23-1	TRBD2	TRBJ2-5	-	TGCGCCAGCAGTCAATCCCCAGGACTAGCGGGTAATAGGGAGACCCAGTACTTC	CASSQSPGLAGNRETQYF
TRBV2	TRBD2	TRBJ2-3	-	TGTGCCAGCAGTGAAATGGCGGGGGTCTTCACAGATACGCAGTATTTT	CASSEMAGVFTDTQYF
TRBV5-6	-	TRBJ1-2	-	TGTGCCAGCAGCTTGGTAGTACGGGACACCTTTTATGGCTACACCTTC	CASSLVVRDTFYGYTF
TRBV9	-	TRBJ1-2	few	TGTGCCAGCAGCGTGACGGAGGGCTATGGCTACACCTTC	CASSVTEGYGYTF
TRBV7-9	-	TRBJ1-1	-	TGTGCCAGCAGCTTTACAGGGCATTCGAACACTGAAGCTTTCTTT	CASSFTGHSNTEAFF
TRBV14	-	TRBJ1-2	-	TGTGCCAGCAGCCAAGGGAGGGCACGGGTCTATGGCTACACCTTC	CASSQGRARVYGYTF
TRBV2	-	TRBJ2-5	-	TGTGCCAGCAAAACGGATTTGGGCTACCAAGAGACCCAGTACTTC	CASKTDLGYQETQYF
TRBV7-6	-	TRBJ1-1	-	TGTGCCAGCAGCTTACAGGTGAACACTGAAGCTTTCTTT	CASSLQVNTEAFF
TRBV5-1	TRBD1	TRBJ2-3	-	TGCGCCAGCAGCCACGGGGACAGGGCGACAGATACGCAGTATTTT	CASSHGDRATDTQYF